The clone carrying this TCR beta chain was seen ten or more times. The data were obtained in a study of human T cells and chemical hapten exposure. Time point given: healthy volunteer bleed at 6 weeks. It was from unfractionated whole blood that total RNA was extracted. The CDR3 runs 14 residues. The germline V gene has CDR1 MNHEY and CDR2 SVGAGI. The V end lost 4 bases, the J end lost 0 bases, and 10 bases lay between the germline ends. TCRdb used MiXCR to reprocess the RACE reads, holding one entry per CDR3 protein. The sample includes 40,000 to 45,000 distinct CDR3 sequences, around 4% of them seen just once.

The V call is TRBV6-5, the J call TRBJ2-7; D is possibly TRBD1 (5 bases). The origin of this receptor is a human donor in good health. Some clones in this sample may be carry-over from other donors' samples. Specimen: whole blood. The CDR3, as DNA: TGTGCCAGCAGTTCGTCCAGGGTCTCCTACGAGCAGTACTTC. It codes for CASSSSRVSYEQYF.